The 18 T cell receptor beta chains reported below all come from one sample, sequenced in a study of blood T cell repertoires in COVID-19. The data were produced by immunoSEQ multiplex PCR, yet TCRdb's version contains in-frame clones alone and is incomplete. The sample carries about 140,000 clones, just under 90% recorded once. Sequencing was done on a sample of peripheral blood. These receptors came from a woman between 50 and 59 years old with active or convalescent COVID-19.

The chain uses TRBV12-3 or TRBV12-4 and TRBJ1-1; TRBD1 is a possible D gene (6 bases). The CDR3 covers 13 residues. V lost 5 bases, J lost 7 bases, and 14 bases lay in between. CDR3 bases: TGTGCCAGCAGTCAAGGGGGACGAAATGAAGCTTTCTTT. This gives the protein CASSQGGRNEAFF.

This clone was counted a single time. The chain combines TRBV4-3 with TRBJ2-1; TRBD2 aligns across 13 bases. CDR1 and CDR2 from the germline V gene are LGHNA and YSLEER. Trimming at V came to 2 bases and at J to 0 bases, leaving 10 bases not matched to a gene. This CDR3 has 20 residues. In DNA form, the CDR3 reads TGCGCCAGCAGCCAACGGGCCGCCGGGACTAGCGGGAACTCCTACAATGAGCAGTTCTTC. Its protein product is CASSQRAAGTSGNSYNEQFF.

The chain couples TRBV27 to TRBJ1-2; D is uncertain. This CDR3 spans 13 amino acids. Trimming stripped 8 bases from V and 8 bases from J, with 18 bases between. CDR1 is MNHEY and CDR2 is SMNVEV in the germline V gene (reference sequence). The CDR3 region has the DNA TGTGCCAGCTCGGGTTCCAAGGTCCCGGGCTACACCTTC. This codes for CASSGSKVPGYTF.

This sequence joins TRBV7-3 and TRBJ2-3, with TRBD2 matching 14 bases. Trimming removed 5 bases from V and 5 bases from J; junction bases left unmatched: 6. The CDR3 sequence is 16 residues long. Per the germline V gene, CDR1 is SGHTA and CDR2 is FQGTGA. The CDR3 region has the DNA TGTGCCAGCAGCCTCGGACTAGCGGGGGGCCGAGATACGCAGTATTTT. Translating it yields CASSLGLAGGRDTQYF.

In the case of this clone: This same CDR3 is encoded by further DNA sequences in the sample. The CDR3 spells CASSRLAGNNEQFF. The CDR3 DNA sequence: TGCGCCAGCAGCCGACTAGCGGGAAACAATGAGCAGTTCTTC. The chain employs TRBV4-3 and TRBJ2-1; the match to TRBD2 covers 11 bases. The germline V gene encodes CDR1 LGHNA and CDR2 YSLEER. The CDR3 is 14 residues long. The trim removed 4 bases at V and 5 bases at J, leaving 1 base unmatched.

This chain joins TRBV27 and TRBJ2-6, with D maybe TRBD1 (6 bases). This CDR3 contains 20 residues. V was cut by 4 bases and J by 0 bases, with 22 bases left in between. Germline V gene data show CDR1 as MNHEY and CDR2 as SMNVEV (reference sequence). CDR3 residues: CASSSQYRQAASSGANVLTF. The CDR3 bases are TGTGCCAGCAGTTCGCAATACCGACAGGCCGCTTCCTCTGGGGCCAACGTCCTGACTTTC.

The chain couples TRBV27 to TRBJ2-7, with 11 bases identical to TRBD2. CDR1 and CDR2 (germline): MNHEY, SMNVEV (reference sequence). This CDR3 region has 15 residues. The J segment lost 3 bases and the V segment lost 5 bases, leaving 6 bases of the junction unmatched. The CDR3 nucleotides read TGTGCCAGCAGTCCAGGGACTAGCGGAGACTACGAGCAGTACTTC. This codes for CASSPGTSGDYEQYF.

This chain links TRBV3-1 (or the pseudogene TRBV3-2) with TRBJ2-7, with 8 bases matching TRBD1. CDR1 LGHDT and CDR2 YNNKEL come from the germline V gene (reference sequence). The ends lost 3 bases at V and 7 bases at J; junction bases unmatched: 5. CDR3 size: 13 residues. CDR3 amino acids: CASSHPGGAEQYF. For the CDR3, the DNA is TGTGCCAGCAGCCATCCAGGGGGCGCTGAGCAGTACTTC.

This sequence joins TRBV9 and TRBJ1-1; TRBD1 agrees at 7 bases. Unmatched junction bases numbered 12, after V lost 5 bases and J lost 8 bases. Germline CDR1 SGDLS, CDR2 YYNGEE. The CDR3 has 14 residues. CDR3: CASSSTGQLQEAFF. CDR3 nucleotides: TGTGCCAGCAGTTCGACAGGGCAACTGCAAGAAGCTTTCTTT.

This chain links TRBV5-8 with TRBJ2-1, with 7 bases aligning to TRBD1. Germline V lookup: CDR1 SGHTS, CDR2 YDEGEE. Trimming cost V 4 bases and J 7 bases; bases outside gene matches: 11. There are 15 residues in the CDR3. The chain's CDR3 is CASSHLGPGGNEQFF. CDR3 in DNA: TGTGCCAGCAGCCACCTGGGCCCAGGGGGAAATGAGCAGTTCTTC.

The chain has TRBV11-2 and TRBJ1-1; TRBD1 matches 8 bases. Germline V gives CDR1 SGHAT, CDR2 FQNNGV. The CDR3 is 15 residues long. V shed 5 bases, J shed 5 bases, and the junction held 10 bases outside the gene matches. CDR3 loop: CASSSIDRGETEAFF. The CDR3 coding sequence is TGTGCCAGCAGCAGCATCGACAGGGGTGAGACTGAAGCTTTCTTT.

V and J are TRBV5-5 and TRBJ2-1; no reliable D call. The V gene lost 4 bases and the J gene lost 3 bases, with 8 bases spanning the gap. The CDR3 loop spans 13 amino acids. Germline CDR1 SGHKS, CDR2 YYEKEE (reference sequence). CDR3 in amino acids: CASSGSSYNEQFF. CDR3 in DNA: TGTGCCAGCAGCGGGTCTAGCTACAATGAGCAGTTCTTC. Using reference TRBV5-5 and TRBJ2-1 for the parts outside the CDR3, the full variable domain is DAGVTQSPTHLIKTRGQQVTLRCSPISGHKSVSWYQQVLGQGPQFIFQYYEKEERGRGNFPDRFSARQFPNYSSELNVNALLLGDSALYLCASSGSSYNEQFFGPGTRLTVL.

This sequence joins TRBV19 and TRBJ1-5, with 9 nucleotides matching TRBD1. V lost 9 bases and J lost 7; bases outside the gene matches: 13. There are 15 residues in the CDR3. Germline V gives CDR1 LNHDA, CDR2 SQIVND (reference sequence). CDR3 loop: CASGEGQGEWQPQHF. CDR3 in DNA: TGTGCCAGCGGGGAGGGACAGGGCGAGTGGCAGCCCCAGCATTTT.

The chain links TRBV28 to TRBJ1-1; 10 nucleotides agree with TRBD1. Germline-derived CDR1 and CDR2 are MDHEN and SYDVKM. V lost 5 bases, J lost 5 bases, and 11 bases stayed unmatched. The CDR3 totals 16 residues. CDR3 residues: CASSVPGTGVRTEAFF. CDR3 DNA: TGTGCCAGCAGTGTGCCCGGGACAGGGGTCAGGACTGAAGCTTTCTTT.

The chain has TRBV5-1 and TRBJ2-3; D is perhaps TRBD2 (6 bases). Germline V gene sequence: CDR1 SGHRS, CDR2 YFSETQ. This CDR3 comprises 16 residues. V lost 4 bases and J 2 bases, leaving 17 bases between the germline ends. The CDR3 spells CASSPRGLLNTDTQYF. The DNA of the CDR3 is TGCGCCAGCAGCCCTCGGGGACTCCTTAACACAGATACGCAGTATTTT.

V usage is TRBV21-1 and J usage is TRBJ2-2; TRBD2, the D gene given by the table, was not confirmed from the DNA. TRBV21-1 is recorded as a pseudogene. The CDR3 sequence is 14 residues long. In DNA form, the CDR3 reads TGTGCCAGCAGCGACCGGACCCGGGGCGGGGAGCTGTTTTTT. Amino acid sequence: CASSDRTRGGELFF.

The sample holds one count of this clone. V gene TRBV7-3 combines with J gene TRBJ2-1, with 8 nucleotides matching TRBD2. CDR3 length: 15 residues. V lost 5 bases, J lost 0 bases, and 3 bases stayed unmatched. CDR1 is SGHTA and CDR2 is FQGTGA in the germline V gene. The CDR3 region has the DNA TGTGCCAGCAGCACCGGGACTAGCTCCTACAATGAGCAGTTCTTC. It codes for CASSTGTSSYNEQFF.

The rearrangement links TRBV29-1 to TRBJ2-7; perhaps TRBD1 as D (6 bases). Looked up from germline, CDR1 is SQVTM and CDR2 is ANQGSEA. With 4 bases removed from V and 2 bases from J, the gap between germline ends came to 6 bases. The CDR3 spans 11 residues. As DNA, the CDR3 is TGCAGCGTTGGGACAGCCTACGAGCAGTACTTC. The encoded protein is CSVGTAYEQYF.